Shown below are 27 T cell receptor beta chains from a single sample sequenced in a study of T cell repertoires in cytomegalovirus infection (dated by TCRdb to 2018 to 2020). No antigen is known for these receptors. Instrument used: Illumina HiSeq 1500. The raw public reads went through TCRdb reprocessing: fastp at Q25, MiXCR clone calling, in-frame beta chains kept. CDR3 protein sequences are deduplicated, and each keeps its most common genes and DNA. Recorded for this sample are approximately 350,000 distinct CDR3 sequences; approximately 30% of them occurred a single time. About 14% of the sample rests with the top ten. The meaning of the sample's treatment or condition label: in vitro stimulation with specific CMV peptide epitopes to enrich CMV-specific T cells. The sequences come from cultured PBMCs, collected from culture after CMV antigen stimulation. Receptors were obtained from a human donor in good health (CMV status not recorded). Some clones in this sample may be carry-over from other donors' samples.

The chain combines TRBV28 with TRBJ1-2; 9 bases are shared with TRBD1. CDR1 and CDR2 from the germline V gene are MDHEN and SYDVKM. Unmatched junction bases numbered 6, after V lost 5 bases and J lost 8 bases. The CDR3 consists of 13 residues. The CDR3 loop reads CASSTDRGRGYTF. The CDR3 nucleotides read TGTGCCAGCAGTACGGACAGGGGCAGAGGCTACACCTTC.

This clonotype was recorded many times. This chain uses TRBV4-1 with TRBJ1-2; 7 bases are a match to TRBD1. The CDR3 runs 17 residues. Unmatched junction bases numbered 9, after V lost 2 bases and J lost 0 bases. Germline V gene data show CDR1 as MGHRA and CDR2 as YSYEKL. CDR3 DNA: TGCGCCAGCAGCCAACAATCCGGGACAGCCTCTAACTATGGCTACACCTTC. It codes for CASSQQSGTASNYGYTF.

The V gene is TRBV24-1, the J gene TRBJ1-1; tentatively, D is TRBD1 (5 bases). Trimming took 7 bases from V and 7 from J, leaving 21 bases between them. CDR3 length equals 15 residues. Germline CDR1 KGHDR, CDR2 SFDVKD. The chain's CDR3 is CATRSARNPGGEAFF. The DNA of the CDR3 is TGTGCCACCAGAAGCGCTCGAAATCCCGGGGGTGAAGCTTTCTTT.

In this sample, this clonotype turned up a few times. The CDR3 DNA is TGCGCCAGCAGCCTCCACAAAGGGCACCATGAAAAACTGTTTTTT. Residues: CASSLHKGHHEKLFF. The genes are TRBV4-3 and TRBJ1-4; D uncertain. The V end lost 4 bases, the J end lost 6 bases, and 15 bases lay between the germline ends. Germline-derived CDR1 and CDR2 are LGHNA and YSLEER. CDR3 size: 15 residues.

The chain couples TRBV28 to TRBJ1-4; TRBD1 might be the D (5 bases). Germline loops: CDR1 MDHEN, CDR2 SYDVKM. CDR3 length: 15 amino acids. V gave up 2 bases and J gave up 9 bases, with 16 bases separating them. DNA for the CDR3: TGTGCCAGCAGTTTAGGGGTGACAGTAATGAAAAAACTGTTTTTT. Amino acid sequence: CASSLGVTVMKKLFF.

The chain combines TRBV7-2 with TRBJ1-2; D gene unclear. V shed 5 bases and J shed 14 bases, with 9 bases lying between them. The germline CDR1 and CDR2 sequences are SGHTA and FQGNSA. The CDR3 spans 9 residues. CDR3 region: CASSPPSTF. The CDR3 region has the DNA TGTGCCAGCAGCCCTCCCTCTACCTTC.

The J gene is TRBJ1-5, the V gene TRBV28; D might be TRBD1 (5 bases). Trimming stripped 7 bases from V and 0 bases from J, with 13 bases between. The CDR3 has 15 amino acids. The germline CDR1 and CDR2 sequences are MDHEN and SYDVKM. This chain's CDR3 is CASTGTLYSNQPQHF. CDR3 coding DNA: TGTGCCAGCACGGGGACCCTTTATAGCAATCAGCCCCAGCATTTT.

This clonotype was counted between two and nine times. The chain has TRBV6-2 or TRBV6-3 and TRBJ2-7, with TRBD2 matching 12 bases. J gave up 3 bases and V 5 bases, and 8 bases lay outside the gene matches. Germline CDR1 is MNHEY and CDR2 is SVGEGT. This CDR3 contains 16 residues. CDR3 nucleotide sequence: TGTGCCAGCAGTACGACTAGCGGGAGCCTCCACTACGAGCAGTACGTC. Translation: CASSTTSGSLHYEQYV.

This clonotype came up many times. The chain uses TRBV23-1 and TRBJ2-1; the D gene could be TRBD1 or TRBD2 (6 bases each). TRBV23-1 is identified as an open reading frame with a role that is uncertain. CDR3 length: 16 amino acids. Trimming removed 8 bases at V and 2 bases at J, with 19 bases between. This CDR3 is CASGSFGGRAYNEQFF. CDR3 in DNA: TGCGCCAGCGGGTCCTTCGGGGGCAGGGCCTACAATGAGCAGTTCTTC.

V usage is TRBV19 and J usage is TRBJ1-2, with 9 positions matching TRBD1. Germline loops: CDR1 LNHDA, CDR2 SQIVND (reference sequence). J lost 8 bases, V lost 5 bases, and 15 bases had no gene match. The CDR3 runs to 16 residues. The CDR3 sequence is CASSPWTGEERDGYTF. The DNA of the CDR3 is TGTGCCAGTAGTCCCTGGACAGGGGAAGAGAGGGACGGCTACACCTTC.

The chain combines TRBV28 with TRBJ2-6; D possibly corresponds to TRBD1 (6 bases). Germline V lookup: CDR1 MDHEN, CDR2 SYDVKM. V was cut by 5 bases and J by 0 bases, with 14 bases left in between. The CDR3 is 17 residues long. DNA for the CDR3: TGTGCCAGCAGTCCAGTCACAGGGAGCTCTGGGGCCAACGTCCTGACTTTC. It translates to CASSPVTGSSGANVLTF.

The rearrangement joins TRBV11-2 to TRBJ2-1; 7 bases are a match to TRBD2. Germline V lookup: CDR1 SGHAT, CDR2 FQNNGV. The CDR3 sequence is 11 residues long. Trimming removed 4 bases from V and 15 bases from J; junction bases left unmatched: 6. This CDR3 reads CASSSRLAGFF. The CDR3 region has the DNA TGTGCCAGCAGCTCCCGACTAGCCGGGTTCTTC. Based on the CDR3 plus reference TRBV11-2 and TRBJ2-1, the full variable domain is EAGVAQSPRYKIIEKRQSVAFWCNPISGHATLYWYQQILGQGPKLLIQFQNNGVVDDSQLPKDRFSAERLKGVDSTLKIQPAKLEDSAVYLCASSSRLAGFFGPGTRLTVL.

The rearrangement links TRBV19 to TRBJ1-5; unclear D gene. With 6 bases removed from V and 0 bases from J, the gap between germline ends came to 12 bases. Germline-derived CDR1 and CDR2 are LNHDA and SQIVND (reference sequence). The length of the CDR3 is 15 residues. The DNA of the CDR3 is TGTGCCAGTAGGGATCAGGACTATAGCAATCAGCCCCAGCATTTT. Translation gives CASRDQDYSNQPQHF.

This clonotype was counted between two and nine times. This chain connects TRBV7-8 to TRBJ1-5; 9 bases map to TRBD1. The CDR3 sequence is 15 residues long. V was pared by 5 bases and J by 8 bases, with 10 bases of the junction left unmatched. Germline-derived CDR1 and CDR2 are SGHVS and FQNEAQ. This chain's CDR3 is CASSPGDRVAEPQHF. The CDR3 nucleotides are TGTGCCAGCAGCCCGGGGGACAGGGTGGCGGAGCCCCAGCATTTT.

The J gene is TRBJ2-5, the V gene TRBV18; D not certain. CDR1 and CDR2 from the germline V gene are KGHSH and LQKENI. V was pared by 3 bases and J by 0 bases, with 8 bases between. The CDR3 has 14 amino acids. CDR3: CASSPGSYQETQYF. CDR3 nucleotides: TGTGCCAGCTCACCTGGTTCGTACCAAGAGACCCAGTACTTC.

This chain joins TRBV6-2 or TRBV6-3 and TRBJ2-2, with D perhaps TRBD2 (5 bases). The germline V gene has CDR1 MNHEY and CDR2 SVGEGT. V dropped 4 bases and J dropped 6 bases, with 12 bases sitting between them. The CDR3 length is 14 residues. CDR3 coding DNA: TGTGCCAGCAGTTTTGCCGTGGGAGCCGGGGAGCTGTTTTTT. Translation: CASSFAVGAGELFF.

This clonotype was counted a few times. V is TRBV5-6 and J is TRBJ2-1, with TRBD2 matching over 7 bases. The junction had 14 bases not matched to a gene; V was cut back by 5 bases and J by 6 bases. There are 16 residues in the CDR3. CDR1 SGHDT and CDR2 YYEEEE come from the germline V gene. This chain's CDR3 is CASSRFLAALGNEQFF. The CDR3 DNA reads TGTGCCAGCAGTCGATTTCTAGCGGCCCTTGGCAATGAGCAGTTCTTC.

The genes are TRBV6-2 or TRBV6-3 and TRBJ2-7; a weak D match, TRBD2 (6 bases). The CDR3 length is 13 residues. V was cut by 6 bases and J by 2 bases, with 11 bases left in between. The germline V gene encodes CDR1 MNHEY and CDR2 SVGEGT. The CDR3 DNA reads TGTGCCAGCAGAGCCGGGAGAACCTACGAGCAGTACGTC. Its translation: CASRAGRTYEQYV.

The sample holds a few counts of this clonotype. V usage is TRBV27 and J usage is TRBJ1-1, with TRBD1 identical over 7 bases. The J segment lost 3 bases and the V segment lost 2 bases, leaving 3 bases of the junction unmatched. Germline V gives CDR1 MNHEY, CDR2 SMNVEV (reference sequence). The CDR3 spans 14 residues. CDR3 residues: CASSLTRGYTEAFF. For the CDR3, the DNA is TGTGCCAGCAGTTTAACCAGGGGGTACACTGAAGCTTTCTTT.

This clonotype was seen only a few times. The V gene is TRBV7-6, the J gene TRBJ2-3; 11 positions match TRBD2. The V segment lost 4 bases and the J segment 5 bases; nucleotides outside the gene matches: 8. Germline CDR1 is SGHVS and CDR2 is FNYEAQ. This CDR3 contains 16 residues. CDR3 in DNA: TGTGCCAGCAGCTCCTTAGCGGGAGGGCTCGTAGATACGCAGTATTTT. This codes for CASSSLAGGLVDTQYF.

This clonotype was recorded a few times. This chain connects TRBV7-2 to TRBJ2-3, with TRBD2 as a possible D gene (6 bases). Per germline, CDR1 SGHTA and CDR2 FQGNSA. The CDR3 spans 16 residues. The V gene lost 5 bases and the J gene lost 3 bases, with 18 bases spanning the gap. Written as DNA, the CDR3 is TGTGCCAGCAGCCCACGGCAAGCGGGCTGGACAGATACGCAGTATTTT. Translated, it gives CASSPRQAGWTDTQYF.

This clonotype was detected only a few times. DNA for the CDR3: TGTGCCAGCAGTTTACTAGCGGGAGTTGACAACACCGGGGAGCTGTTTTTT. Translated, it gives CASSLLAGVDNTGELFF. The J gene is TRBJ2-2, the V gene TRBV28; 10 nucleotides line up with TRBD2. With V trimmed by 2 bases and J by 2 bases, 5 bases remained unmatched. The germline gives CDR1 MDHEN, CDR2 SYDVKM. The CDR3 runs to 17 residues.

V usage is TRBV5-1 and J usage is TRBJ2-2; D is perhaps TRBD2 (7 bases). With 4 bases removed from V and 5 bases from J, the gap between germline ends came to 18 bases. Germline CDR1 and CDR2: SGHRS and YFSETQ. The CDR3 covers 16 residues. Here the CDR3 DNA reads TGCGCCAGCAGCCACCCGCTGGGGGGGCAAACCGGGGAGCTGTTTTTT. Translated: CASSHPLGGQTGELFF.

A few counts support this clonotype. The V gene is TRBV11-2, the J gene TRBJ2-2, with 13 bases lining up with TRBD2. Germline loops: CDR1 SGHAT, CDR2 FQNNGV. The CDR3 is 17 amino acids. V dropped 5 bases and J dropped 3; count of bases not matched to a gene: 6. The CDR3 DNA follows: TGTGCCAGCAGCCCAGGGACTAGCGGGATGTACACCGGGGAGCTGTTTTTT. It encodes CASSPGTSGMYTGELFF.

The genes are TRBV7-9 and TRBJ1-4; 7 nucleotides match TRBD1. The length of the CDR3 is 15 residues. V was pared by 4 bases and J by 14 bases, with 16 bases of the junction left unmatched. The germline gives CDR1 SEHNR, CDR2 FQNEAQ (reference sequence). The CDR3 coding sequence is TGTGCCAGCAGCTACGTACCTGGGACAGTCAACGATCTGTTTTTT. It yields the protein CASSYVPGTVNDLFF.

This clonotype was recorded many times. V usage is TRBV20-1 and J usage is TRBJ1-4, with D possibly TRBD1 on 6 matching bases. The CDR3 runs to 12 residues. Between the trimmed V and J ends, which lost 5 bases and 4 bases, there was a span of 8 bases. In germline, CDR1 is DFQATT, CDR2 SNEGSKA (reference sequence). CDR3 loop: CSAPRGNEKLFF. The DNA for the CDR3 is TGCAGTGCTCCCAGGGGTAATGAAAAACTGTTTTTT.

This clonotype was detected only a few times. The chain uses TRBV6-2 or TRBV6-3 and TRBJ1-1; possible D gene TRBD1, 5 bases. The CDR3 extends over 13 amino acids. V lost 5 bases and J 4 bases, leaving 11 bases between the germline ends. Germline values: CDR1 MNHEY, CDR2 SVGEGT. DNA of the CDR3: TGTGCCAGCAGTCAACAGGCGGGCACTGAAGCTTTCTTT. Translation gives CASSQQAGTEAFF.